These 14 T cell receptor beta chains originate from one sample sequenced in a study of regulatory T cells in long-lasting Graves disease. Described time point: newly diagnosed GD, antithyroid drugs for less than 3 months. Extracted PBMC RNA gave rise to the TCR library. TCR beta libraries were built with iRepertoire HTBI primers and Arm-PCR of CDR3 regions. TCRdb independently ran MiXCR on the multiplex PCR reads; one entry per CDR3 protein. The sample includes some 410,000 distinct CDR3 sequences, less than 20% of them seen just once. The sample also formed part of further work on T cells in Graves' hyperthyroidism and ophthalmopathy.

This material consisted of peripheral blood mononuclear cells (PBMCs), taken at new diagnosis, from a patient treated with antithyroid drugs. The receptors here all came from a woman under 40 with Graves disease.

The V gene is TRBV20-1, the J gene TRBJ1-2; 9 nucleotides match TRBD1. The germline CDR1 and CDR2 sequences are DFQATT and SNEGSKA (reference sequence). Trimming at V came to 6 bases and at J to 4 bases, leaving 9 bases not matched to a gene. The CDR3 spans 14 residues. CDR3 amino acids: CSARTGASGYGYTF. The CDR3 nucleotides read TGCAGTGCCCGGACAGGGGCCAGTGGCTATGGCTACACCTTC.

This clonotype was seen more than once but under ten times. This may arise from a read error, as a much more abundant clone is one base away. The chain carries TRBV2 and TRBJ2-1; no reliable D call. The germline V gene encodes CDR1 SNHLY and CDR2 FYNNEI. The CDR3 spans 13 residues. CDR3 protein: CASASVTYNEQFF. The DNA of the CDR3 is TGTGCAAGCGCCAGCGTGACCTACAATGAGCAGTTCTTC.

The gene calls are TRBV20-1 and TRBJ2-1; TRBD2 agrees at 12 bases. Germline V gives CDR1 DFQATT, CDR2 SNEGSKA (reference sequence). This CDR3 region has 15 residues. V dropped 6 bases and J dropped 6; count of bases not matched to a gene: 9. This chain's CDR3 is CSASKRTSGINEQFF. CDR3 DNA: TGCAGTGCCAGTAAGAGGACTAGCGGGATCAATGAGCAGTTCTTC.

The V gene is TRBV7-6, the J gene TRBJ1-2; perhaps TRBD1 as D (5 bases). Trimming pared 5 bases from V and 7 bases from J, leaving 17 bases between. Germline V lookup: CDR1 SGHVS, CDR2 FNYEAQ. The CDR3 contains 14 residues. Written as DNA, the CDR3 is TGTGCCAGCAGCGACCCGGGGGTGGTTAGTGGCTACACCTTC. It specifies CASSDPGVVSGYTF.

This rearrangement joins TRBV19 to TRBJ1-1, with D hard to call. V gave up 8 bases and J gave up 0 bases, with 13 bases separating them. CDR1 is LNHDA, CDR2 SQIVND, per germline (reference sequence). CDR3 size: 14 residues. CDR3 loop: CASYGSHLNTEAFF. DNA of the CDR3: TGTGCCAGTTACGGATCGCATTTGAACACTGAAGCTTTCTTT.

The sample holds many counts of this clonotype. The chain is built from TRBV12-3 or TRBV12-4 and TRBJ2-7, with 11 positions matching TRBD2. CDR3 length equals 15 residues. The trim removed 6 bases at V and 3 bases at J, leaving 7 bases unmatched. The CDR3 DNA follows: TGTGCCAGCAGGCGCGCCGGGACTAGCGGCTACGAGCAGTACTTC. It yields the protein CASRRAGTSGYEQYF.

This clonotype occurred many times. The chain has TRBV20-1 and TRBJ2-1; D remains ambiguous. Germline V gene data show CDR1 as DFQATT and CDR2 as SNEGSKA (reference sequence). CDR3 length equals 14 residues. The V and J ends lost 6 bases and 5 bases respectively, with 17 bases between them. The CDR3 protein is CSAKREVWDNEQFF. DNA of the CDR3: TGCAGTGCCAAACGAGAAGTATGGGACAATGAGCAGTTCTTC.

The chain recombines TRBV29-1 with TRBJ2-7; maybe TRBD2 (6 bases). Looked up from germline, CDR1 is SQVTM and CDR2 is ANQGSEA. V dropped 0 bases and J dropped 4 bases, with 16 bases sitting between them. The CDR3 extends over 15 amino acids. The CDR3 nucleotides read TGCAGCGTTGAAGATGGGGTGGGAGGTGGGTACGAGCAGTACTTC. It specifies CSVEDGVGGGYEQYF.

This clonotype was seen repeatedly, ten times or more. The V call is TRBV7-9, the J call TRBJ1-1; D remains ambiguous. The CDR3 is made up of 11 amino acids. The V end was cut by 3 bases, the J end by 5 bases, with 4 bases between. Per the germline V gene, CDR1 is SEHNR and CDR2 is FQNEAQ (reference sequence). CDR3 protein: CASSFLTEAFF. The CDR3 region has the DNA TGTGCCAGCAGCTTCTTGACTGAAGCTTTCTTT.

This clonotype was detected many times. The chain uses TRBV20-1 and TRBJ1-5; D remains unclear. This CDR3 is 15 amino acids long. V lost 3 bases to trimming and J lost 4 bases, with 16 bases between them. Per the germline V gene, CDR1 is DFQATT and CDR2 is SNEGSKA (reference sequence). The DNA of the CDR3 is TGCAGTGCTAGCATTTCCGCGATCGTGAATCAGCCCCAGCATTTT. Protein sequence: CSASISAIVNQPQHF.

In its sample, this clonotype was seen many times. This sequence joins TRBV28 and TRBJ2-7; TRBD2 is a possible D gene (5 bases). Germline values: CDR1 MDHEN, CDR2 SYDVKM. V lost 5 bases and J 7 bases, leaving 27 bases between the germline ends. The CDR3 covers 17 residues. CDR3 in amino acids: CASSLPPPGISLREQYF. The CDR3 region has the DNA TGTGCCAGCAGTCTACCTCCCCCGGGAATTTCGCTCAGAGAGCAGTACTTC.

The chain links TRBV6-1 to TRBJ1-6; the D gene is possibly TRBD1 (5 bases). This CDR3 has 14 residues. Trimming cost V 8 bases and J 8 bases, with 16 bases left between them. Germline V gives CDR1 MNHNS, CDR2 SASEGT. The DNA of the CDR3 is TGTGCCAGCCGCGAGGGGATCGTTTATTCACCCCTCCACTTT. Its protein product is CASREGIVYSPLHF.

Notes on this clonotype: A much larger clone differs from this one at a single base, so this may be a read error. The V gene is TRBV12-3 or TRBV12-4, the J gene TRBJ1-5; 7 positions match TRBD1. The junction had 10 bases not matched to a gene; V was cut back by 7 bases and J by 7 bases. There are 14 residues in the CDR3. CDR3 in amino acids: CASTQEQGRQPQHF. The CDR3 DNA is TGTGCCAGCACCCAGGAACAGGGGCGGCAGCCCCAGCATTTT.

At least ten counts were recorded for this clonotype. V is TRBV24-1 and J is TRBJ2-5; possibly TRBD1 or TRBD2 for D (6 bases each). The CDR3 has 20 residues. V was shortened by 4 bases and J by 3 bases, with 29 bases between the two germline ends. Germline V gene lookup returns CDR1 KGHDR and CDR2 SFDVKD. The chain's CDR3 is CATSETGTSRDPINKETQYF. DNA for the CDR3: TGTGCCACCAGTGAGACAGGCACTAGCCGGGACCCAATCAACAAAGAGACCCAGTACTTC.